A selection of T cell receptor beta chains follows, all from one sample in a study of CD8 T cells in ankylosing spondylitis. TCRdb called the 5' RACE reads again in MiXCR, with one record for every CDR3 protein. The sample gives under 150,000 distinct CDR3 sequences, about an eighth of which show up once; 3.5% to 5% is in the top ten. The sample taken for sequencing was blood, either unsorted or a sorted T cell fraction (not recorded which). These receptor sequences come from a female donor with ankylosing spondylitis or in good health (not recorded which). CDR3s include the opening cysteine and the closing phenylalanine or tryptophan. The order of the fields is D gene, V gene, clone size, J gene, CDR3 protein, CDR3 DNA. D genes are given only for firm matches. Size is stated for part of the rows, as once, few or many counts, or as a class when the clone is expanded.

D: -; V: TRBV20-1; size: many; J: TRBJ2-7; CDR3: CSARREGAFIYEQYF; DNA: TGCAGTGCTAGAAGGGAGGGGGCTTTTATCTACGAGCAGTACTTC
D: TRBD1; V: TRBV5-1; size: few; J: TRBJ2-1; CDR3: CASSVGQVSSYNEQFF; DNA: TGCGCCAGCAGCGTAGGACAGGTTAGCTCCTACAATGAGCAGTTCTTC
D: -; V: TRBV7-2; size: many; J: TRBJ2-7; CDR3: CASSLPGKPYEQYF; DNA: TGTGCCAGCAGCTTACCGGGTAAACCCTACGAGCAGTACTTC
D: TRBD1; V: TRBV12-3/TRBV12-4; size: -; J: TRBJ1-4; CDR3: CASRGKTGNREKLFF; DNA: TGTGCCAGCAGGGGCAAGACAGGGAATCGAGAAAAACTGTTTTTT
D: -; V: TRBV5-1; size: many; J: TRBJ1-5; CDR3: CASSPGQGLQPQHF; DNA: TGCGCCAGCAGCCCCGGGCAGGGGCTTCAGCCCCAGCATTTT
D: TRBD1; V: TRBV20-1; size: many; J: TRBJ2-7; CDR3: CSARDSSYEQYF; DNA: TGCAGTGCCAGGGACAGCTCCTACGAGCAGTACTTC
D: -; V: TRBV11-2; size: many; J: TRBJ2-3; CDR3: CASSGGHGTDTQYF; DNA: TGTGCCAGCAGCGGGGGACACGGGACAGATACGCAGTATTTT
D: -; V: TRBV7-9; size: -; J: TRBJ1-2; CDR3: CASSPGASYGYTF; DNA: TGTGCCAGCAGCCCCGGAGCGAGCTATGGCTACACCTTC
D: TRBD1; V: TRBV19; size: many; J: TRBJ2-3; CDR3: CASSLGQATDTQYF; DNA: TGTGCCAGTAGTCTGGGACAGGCCACAGATACGCAGTATTTT
D: -; V: TRBV7-9; size: many; J: TRBJ1-2; CDR3: CASSRGEGLLRGYTF; DNA: TGTGCCAGCAGCAGAGGAGAAGGGCTCTTACGAGGCTACACCTTC
D: -; V: TRBV27; size: many; J: TRBJ2-3; CDR3: CASGRVSFTDTQYF; DNA: TGTGCCAGCGGGCGGGTTAGCTTCACAGATACGCAGTATTTT
D: TRBD1; V: TRBV13; size: -; J: TRBJ1-2; CDR3: CAMGPGQGSSYTF; DNA: TGTGCCATGGGCCCCGGACAGGGTAGCAGCTACACCTTC
D: -; V: TRBV29-1; size: many; J: TRBJ1-2; CDR3: CSVQPTARSTNYGYTF; DNA: TGCAGCGTCCAACCGACAGCCCGATCTACTAACTATGGCTACACCTTC
D: -; V: TRBV6-5; size: many; J: TRBJ1-5; CDR3: CASSYGSRYSNQPQHF; DNA: TGTGCCAGCAGTTACGGCAGCCGGTATAGCAATCAGCCCCAGCATTTT
D: TRBD1; V: TRBV30; size: many; J: TRBJ2-7; CDR3: CAWRRDRYEQYF; DNA: TGTGCCTGGAGACGGGACAGATACGAGCAGTACTTC
D: -; V: TRBV5-1; size: many; J: TRBJ2-2; CDR3: CASSLSPGEVTGELFF; DNA: TGCGCCAGCAGCTTGAGTCCGGGGGAAGTGACCGGGGAGCTGTTTTTT
D: -; V: TRBV28; size: many; J: TRBJ1-1; CDR3: CASRPDRWGTNTEAFF; DNA: TGTGCCAGCAGACCTGACCGATGGGGCACCAACACTGAAGCTTTCTTT
D: -; V: TRBV20-1; size: many; J: TRBJ1-1; CDR3: CSEGGSLTEAFF; DNA: TGCAGCGAGGGGGGCAGCCTCACTGAAGCTTTCTTT
D: TRBD1; V: TRBV28; size: -; J: TRBJ2-7; CDR3: CASSTPGGQSYEQYF; DNA: TGTGCCAGCAGTACCCCAGGGGGACAATCTTACGAGCAGTACTTC
D: -; V: TRBV29-1; size: many; J: TRBJ1-2; CDR3: CSITRDIGDGYTF; DNA: TGCAGCATAACCCGGGACATTGGGGATGGCTACACCTTC
D: -; V: TRBV5-1; size: many; J: TRBJ1-1; CDR3: CASSLGRGMNTEAFF; DNA: TGCGCCAGCAGCTTGGGAAGGGGGATGAACACTGAAGCTTTCTTT
D: TRBD2; V: TRBV20-1; size: many; J: TRBJ2-2; CDR3: CSASSGKTGELFF; DNA: TGCAGTGCTAGTAGCGGGAAGACCGGGGAGCTGTTTTTT
D: -; V: TRBV5-1; size: few; J: TRBJ1-2; CDR3: CASQLMAGIANYGYTF; DNA: TGCGCCAGCCAACTTATGGCAGGGATCGCGAACTATGGCTACACCTTC
D: -; V: TRBV27; size: many; J: TRBJ2-6; CDR3: CASRLGSVSGANVLTF; DNA: TGTGCCAGCCGTCTAGGTTCAGTATCTGGGGCCAACGTCCTGACTTTC
D: TRBD1; V: TRBV6-1; size: many; J: TRBJ2-7; CDR3: CASTYRTGGTYEQYF; DNA: TGTGCCAGCACGTATCGGACAGGGGGCACCTACGAGCAGTACTTC
D: TRBD2; V: TRBV29-1; size: many; J: TRBJ2-1; CDR3: CSVEQLEREWDNEQFF; DNA: TGCAGCGTCGAACAACTTGAGCGGGAGTGGGACAATGAGCAGTTCTTC
D: -; V: TRBV5-1; size: many; J: TRBJ2-1; CDR3: CASSTDGGLSNEQFF; DNA: TGCGCCAGCAGCACGGACGGGGGCCTTTCTAATGAGCAGTTCTTC
D: -; V: TRBV28; size: few; J: TRBJ2-3; CDR3: CASSGPKPDTQYF; DNA: TGTGCCAGCAGCGGACCGAAACCAGATACGCAGTATTTT
D: TRBD1; V: TRBV28; size: many; J: TRBJ1-4; CDR3: CASSLGQANEKLFF; DNA: TGTGCCAGCAGCCTGGGACAGGCGAATGAAAAACTGTTTTTT
D: -; V: TRBV20-1; size: many; J: TRBJ2-1; CDR3: CSASEPRSYNEQFF; DNA: TGCAGTGCTTCGGAACCCCGCTCCTACAATGAGCAGTTCTTC
D: -; V: TRBV20-1; size: many; J: TRBJ1-2; CDR3: CSASPSSNGYTF; DNA: TGCAGTGCTAGCCCTTCCTCGAATGGCTACACCTTC
D: -; V: TRBV20-1; size: few; J: TRBJ2-1; CDR3: CSARARHASSYNEQFF; DNA: TGCAGTGCTAGAGCCCGGCACGCCAGCTCCTACAATGAGCAGTTCTTC
D: -; V: TRBV30; size: many; J: TRBJ2-7; CDR3: CAWSEMGPSYEQYF; DNA: TGTGCCTGGAGTGAAATGGGGCCCTCCTACGAGCAGTACTTC
D: TRBD1; V: TRBV5-1; size: many; J: TRBJ2-5; CDR3: CASSLASRWDSPQETQYF; DNA: TGCGCCAGCAGCTTGGCATCCAGATGGGACAGTCCTCAAGAGACCCAGTACTTC
D: -; V: TRBV7-9; size: many; J: TRBJ1-5; CDR3: CASSLTYNQPQHF; DNA: TGTGCCAGCAGCCTCACTTATAATCAGCCCCAGCATTTT
D: -; V: TRBV11-3; size: many; J: TRBJ2-7; CDR3: CASSSGEAYEQYF; DNA: TGTGCCAGCAGCAGCGGAGAAGCCTACGAGCAGTACTTC
D: TRBD2; V: TRBV7-7; size: few; J: TRBJ2-1; CDR3: CASSLAVGTSLNEQFF; DNA: TGTGCCAGCAGCTTAGCCGTTGGGACTAGTTTAAATGAGCAGTTCTTC
D: TRBD2; V: TRBV11-2; size: many; J: TRBJ2-3; CDR3: CASSFAGGLDTQYF; DNA: TGTGCCAGCAGCTTTGCGGGGGGGTTGGATACGCAGTATTTT
D: TRBD2; V: TRBV19; size: many; J: TRBJ2-7; CDR3: CASRPGRGEIDEQYF; DNA: TGTGCCAGTAGGCCTGGCCGGGGGGAAATCGACGAGCAGTACTTC
D: -; V: TRBV6-1; size: many; J: TRBJ2-3; CDR3: CASRSHPTRWQDTQYF; DNA: TGTGCCAGCAGATCCCACCCGACTCGCTGGCAAGATACGCAGTATTTT
D: TRBD1; V: TRBV7-9; size: many; J: TRBJ1-2; CDR3: CASSLALSGGVDGYTF; DNA: TGTGCCAGCAGCTTAGCGCTATCAGGGGGCGTCGATGGCTACACCTTC
D: TRBD1; V: TRBV28; size: many; J: TRBJ2-7; CDR3: CATLGTGYEQYF; DNA: TGTGCCACCTTAGGGACAGGCTACGAGCAGTACTTC
D: TRBD2; V: TRBV7-8; size: many; J: TRBJ2-1; CDR3: CASSATRLAGVGYEQFF; DNA: TGTGCCAGCAGCGCTACCCGACTAGCGGGAGTGGGATATGAGCAGTTCTTC
D: -; V: TRBV30; size: few; J: TRBJ2-7; CDR3: CAWKGSHEQYF; DNA: TGTGCCTGGAAGGGGAGCCACGAGCAGTACTTC
D: -; V: TRBV5-1; size: many; J: TRBJ1-1; CDR3: CASSLWKGHTEAFF; DNA: TGCGCCAGCAGCTTGTGGAAGGGCCACACTGAAGCTTTCTTT
D: TRBD2; V: TRBV2; size: many; J: TRBJ2-1; CDR3: CASRASGRSSYNEQFF; DNA: TGTGCCAGCAGGGCTAGCGGGAGGAGCTCCTACAATGAGCAGTTCTTC